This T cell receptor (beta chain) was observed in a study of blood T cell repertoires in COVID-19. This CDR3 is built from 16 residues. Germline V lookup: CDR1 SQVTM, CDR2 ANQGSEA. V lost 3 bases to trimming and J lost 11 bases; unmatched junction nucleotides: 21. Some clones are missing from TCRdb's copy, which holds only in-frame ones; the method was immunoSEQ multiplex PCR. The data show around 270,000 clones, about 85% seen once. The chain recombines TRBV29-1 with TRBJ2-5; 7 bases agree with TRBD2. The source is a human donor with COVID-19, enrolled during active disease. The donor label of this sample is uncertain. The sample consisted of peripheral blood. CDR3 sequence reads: CSVEMYASGIVGSQYF. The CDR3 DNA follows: TGCAGCGTTGAGATGTATGCTAGCGGAATTGTTGGGTCTCAGTACTTC.